The source of this T cell receptor beta chain is a study of beta chain features in type 1 diabetes. Whole-study findings and limits: TCRB CDR3s were moderately but significantly shorter in Type 1 diabetes patients in all four CD4+ subsets.

All of the isolated RNA was reverse transcribed, so expressed TCRB transcripts were sequenced. Clones were read by immunoSEQ multiplex PCR, and TCRdb kept only the in-frame ones, dropping some. The sample has about 650,000 clones; around 11% are singletons. Trimming took 8 bases from V and 9 from J; bases not matched to a gene: 13. This CDR3 contains 14 residues. CDR1 and CDR2 from the germline V gene are MNHNY and SVGAGI (reference sequence). Notes on this clone: The antigen is undetermined.

This chain joins TRBV6-6 and TRBJ2-1, with 7 bases fitting TRBD2. The receptor was derived from a man aged 30 to 45 with type 1 diabetes. The material sequenced was naive CD4+ T cells from blood. CDR3 bases: TGTGCCAGCGATAGGCAGGGAGGGATCTCTGAGCAGTTCTTC. It is translated as CASDRQGGISEQFF.